This T cell receptor beta chain was captured in a study of cytomegalovirus exposure and HLA in healthy donors (TCRdb year 2017). In the study overall: An earlier analysis of roughly 500 of the donors reported about 260 Gb of sequence data and 90 million to 120 million unique TCR beta sequences obtained from around 170 million T cells. Alongside the repertoire data, information on donor age, sex, ethnicity and CMV serostatus was compiled. The study used immunosequencing to profile the T cell repertoires of more than 650 subjects and linked those repertoires to cytomegalovirus serostatus. In a later analysis, previously published TCR beta repertoires from fewer than 750 donors were re-analyzed and high-resolution HLA genotyping was added so that TCR occurrence patterns could be studied. Along with the approximately 620-subject first cohort, a separate validation cohort of some 130 different subjects was used. The study combined high-throughput TCR immunosequencing, statistical association of individual TCRs with disease status, and machine learning to predict cytomegalovirus infection status. The aim of the study was to test whether cataloging public T cell receptors could identify signatures of past pathogen exposure. About five DR-DQ haplotypes were treated as single units for association and clustering because of strong linkage in the cohort. About 330 gigabases of sequencing data and around 80 million unique TCR sequences made up an early release that covered approximately 650 HLA-typed donors. Typing coverage differed by locus: A, B, C, DRB1 and DQB1 were typed in roughly 629-640 donors, DQA1 in approximately 520, DPA1 in around 580, and DPB1 in 450 to 490. HLA typing covered class I and class II loci at four-digit resolution. Across approximately 400 genotyped donors of the cohort, an average of about 200,000 unique TCR beta nucleotide sequences per donor were sequenced, and roughly a sixth of those sequences were non-productive. The later analysis used no new phenotypic data to find candidate immune exposures, relying instead on TCR beta sequences and their occurrence across donors. All discovery cohort repertoires had been generated using a single sequencing platform. Of the approximately 370 genotyped donors, 65% to 90% were placed in the genetic ancestry cluster associated with self-reported Caucasian donors. In an earlier analysis of 500 to 650 of the donors, high-throughput TCR beta sequencing was used to judge whether each TCR beta V gene segment behaved as functional or pseudogenic. A later genetic analysis took genome-wide SNP genotypes for 398 of the 666 donors and used that subset as a discovery cohort. Summary of the overall study and its limitations: Assigning TCR associations to individual alleles was difficult when HLA alleles, especially DR and DQ, strongly co-occurred. Because HLA typing was unavailable for some donors at each locus, only the typed subset was used in association tests. In a later analysis, the rate of TCR association differed among HLA loci, with DRB1 alleles having the most associated TCRs and HLA-C alleles having the fewest. Broadly in line with IMGT annotations, most TCR beta V segments showed up in productive rearrangements about 90% or about 30% of the time in an earlier analysis of roughly 590 of the donors. According to a later analysis, most CMV-associated TCR beta chains appeared to be HLA-restricted, and the HLA associations seemed to be driven largely by CMV exposure. A later analysis reported that several top co-occurrence clusters appeared linked to parvovirus B19, influenza, CMV and Epstein-Barr virus. Some IMGT-functional V segments, including TRBV6-2 and TRBV6-3, could not be distinguished by the 87-base-pair reads and were therefore excluded. Correlated functional status among segregating V segments might reflect linkage disequilibrium, but an unknown experimental factor could not be ruled out. In vitro tests confirmed that a few of the cytomegalovirus-associated TCR beta chains recognize cytomegalovirus antigens. Cytomegalovirus status was reported to be diagnosed by the classifier with high specificity and sensitivity in both the original and validation cohorts. Specific HLA alleles were associated with about 17,000 TCR beta sequences at a false discovery rate of 0.05 in a later analysis. Sequencing depth was assumed to be roughly uniform across donors in the presence/absence analyses, though that assumption may not hold. Because counts were too low, some 16 rarely observed V segments, including chromosome 9 orphons, were excluded from the earlier analysis of around 590 of the donors. Immune exposure information for the cohort was limited to CMV serostatus. Most TCR sequences were seen in very few donors, while some public TCRs were found in many individuals. It was suggested by the authors that the approach could potentially be generalized to other disease states and immunological phenotypes. The sequencing pipeline was judged likely to have produced a cluster of highly shared sequence variants as a technical artifact. In a later analysis, HLA-associated TCR beta chains showed more clonal expansion and lower generation probabilities than non-associated chains that were equally common. A later genetic analysis reported fewer N-insertions in productive TCRs among donors in an Asian-associated ancestry cluster than the roughly 700-donor mean. In the study, some 160 TCR beta chains were listed as associated with cytomegalovirus. A later genetic analysis associated a missense DCLRE1C variant with V-gene and J-gene trimming of TCR beta chains, and an independent cohort replicated the association. This cohort had only TCR beta chains sequenced, and the lack of alpha or paired-chain data limited which features could be detected. A further reported finding was that TCR beta sequences accurately predicted the HLA-A and HLA-B alleles for most subjects in the first cohort.

Including the terminal cysteine and phenylalanine, the CDR3 comprises 17 residues. This entry keeps only the CDR3 DNA: 51 bases, framed from base 1. V is cut by 2 bases and J by 6 bases, and the space between the germline ends is 21 bases. The CDR1 and CDR2 encoded by the germline V gene (reference sequence) are LNHDA and SQIVND. The cohort consisted of more than 650 healthy bone marrow donors. At the time of sampling, all cohort members were nominally healthy, though unrecorded immune exposures were likely present. The donor tested CMV seronegative, placing the donor among the roughly 340 seronegative members of the cohort. Every donor gave a peripheral blood sample, and the peripheral blood mononuclear cells from that sample were used for TCR beta sequencing. The Qiagen DNeasy Blood Extraction Kit was used to extract genomic DNA from the blood cell samples. About this clone: Its antigen is still unknown. No base qualities exist here, and no much larger clone lies one base off it.

Preparation of the library involved the immunoSEQ multiplex PCR assay. For the multiplex PCR, a mixture combining 60 forward primers for TCR Vbeta segments and 13 reverse primers for TCR Jbeta segments was used. A multiplex PCR assay on genomic DNA amplified the CDR3 region of rearranged TCR beta genes. The amplified TCR beta libraries were sequenced on the Illumina HiSeq System as 87-base-pair reads. Per the source publication's procedure: A later analysis counted about 80 million unique TCR beta chains across the 666 repertoires, and some 11 million of these chains were shared by at least two donors. Raw reads were error-corrected and collapsed into unique sequences with a nearest-neighbor algorithm that merged closely related sequences to remove PCR and sequencing errors. V, D and J gene segments were assigned by aligning CDR3 sequences to IMGT reference sequences. For a sequence to be retained, a match of at least six nucleotides to both a V gene segment and a J gene segment was required. Rearrangements were called productive when the CDR3 lacked stop codons and stayed in frame with V and J; all others were non-productive. CDR3 was defined according to IMGT convention as the region running from the second conserved V-encoded cysteine to the conserved J-encoded phenylalanine. In an earlier analysis of approximately 590 of the donors, sequences lacking an unambiguous match to a single V gene segment were excluded. In an earlier analysis of more than 500 of the donors, a V segment was called functional when productive rearrangements were above 56.7%, and segregating when the standard deviation between donors exceeded 5%. To diagnose cytomegalovirus status from the catalog of TCR beta chain sequences, a statistical classification framework was built. In a later analysis, V and J genes were assigned by comparing TCR nucleotide sequences against IMGT/GENE-DB human TR gene sequences. The TCRdist pipeline was used in a later analysis to assign CDR3 sequences and most-parsimonious VDJ recombination scenarios. In a later analysis, each TCR beta chain was defined by its CDR3 amino acid sequence together with its V-gene family, and reads without a unique V-gene family were excluded. A later analysis removed 500 to 650 highly shared, low-generation-probability nucleotide sequences to deal with suspected cross-contamination and a sequencing artifact. In a later analysis, a clonal expansion index was calculated for each public chain from normalized within-repertoire ranks of inferred template counts. Generation probabilities in a later analysis came from a VDJ recombination model fitted to out-of-frame rearrangements, and those results were checked against IGoR. In a later analysis, hypergeometric tests were used to score TCR-TCR, TCR-HLA and TCR-CMV co-occurrence, with a repertoire-size bias correction applied to TCR pairs. False discovery rates were estimated in a later analysis by permuting HLA or CMV assignments 20 times. In a later analysis, co-occurring TCRs were grouped using DBSCAN, with TCRdist sequence similarity added in when clustering inside HLA-allele-positive subsets. Co-occurrence clustering excluded repertoires with fewer than 30,000 or more than 120,000 public chains, plus five with anomalous nucleotide sharing. The table comes from immuneACCESS by way of TCRdb, which keeps in-frame sequences with V and J called. Part of the clones is missing from these tables; in studies checked, under half for an unresolved V gene and the rest for unknown reasons. D and trimming were read from the DNA, whereas the V and J calls and clone size are those reported in that table. For this sample the table gives about 100,000 clones, of which 75% to 85% were detected only once. 1.2% of the sample is taken by the ten largest.

The source material was PBMCs. This chain joins TRBV19 to TRBJ2-3, with a tentative D gene TRBD2 over 6 matching bases. This clonotype was sampled from a woman under 30 in good health and CMV-seronegative. The CDR3 region: CASSIRDLVPSRDTQYF. The DNA is TGTGCCAGTAGTATAAGGGACTTGGTACCCTCCCGCGATACGCAGTATTTT.